The rows below give T cell receptor beta chains drawn from one sample of a study of response to subunit inactivated influenza vaccine. TCRdb re-called the RT-PCR reads with MiXCR, one entry per CDR3 protein. The sample has about 830,000 distinct CDR3 sequences; approximately 18% are singletons. Source: PBMCs from blood, taken 4 to 6 days after vaccination. These receptors all stem from a man aged 45-65 years who received an inactivated influenza vaccine. Both conserved end residues are part of each CDR3.

V gene,CDR3 protein
TRBV12-3/TRBV12-4,CASSPMAGGIGYGYTF
TRBV20-1,CSARSPGQQNQPQHF
TRBV11-2,CASSLPRLAAGEQFF
TRBV12-3/TRBV12-4,CASRYSFGVNQPQHF
TRBV10-2,CASSESLSGRAGTQYF
TRBV25-1,CASSEAGDNEQFF
TRBV7-2,CASSLYRDGELFF
TRBV27,CASSLASGGAYEQYF
TRBV12-3/TRBV12-4,CASSLGRDPYEQYF
TRBV4-3,CASSQATGGGGNTIYF
TRBV3-1,CASSPYGLAGAPYNEQFF
TRBV19,CASSIGAGSGELFF
TRBV5-1,CATAAGGSTDTQYF
TRBV5-1,CASSLVPNTEAFF
TRBV25-1,CASSVPGGSETQYF
TRBV7-2,CASSLARTGLRDEQFF
TRBV2,CASSEGLGDEQYF
TRBV5-5,CASSLLYGETQYF
TRBV5-5,CASSLGRRNEQYF
TRBV6-1,CASSRRPRGTYEQYF
TRBV18,CASSPTSGGPQETQYF
TRBV29-1,CSVDRRLNTEAFF
TRBV19,CASSIKGGYEQYF
TRBV4-1,CASSQDGTGRGGEQFF
TRBV10-3,CAISGAGAWRVEQFF
TRBV20-1,CSANMDRRSGANVLTF
TRBV5-1,CASSLDKGQYF
TRBV21-1,CASSNSPGGYNEQFF
TRBV28,CASSLSFRGRETQYF
TRBV7-6,CASSLHRGAGEKLFF
TRBV12-3/TRBV12-4,CASSFGGSNFRSPLHF
TRBV7-9,CASSLTAGSSYNEQFF
TRBV7-9,CASSYISGRLFYGYTF
TRBV28,CASSLSSRGYTF
TRBV5-1,CASSLRETSPLHF
TRBV10-3,CAISPRTGKNYEQYF
TRBV29-1,CSVEDQLAGNHYNEQFF
TRBV6-5,CASSYAADTEAFF
TRBV6-2/TRBV6-3,CASTPLVTAYEQYF
TRBV6-2/TRBV6-3,CASSALSSIADTQYF
TRBV5-1,CASIMYGGSDTQYF
TRBV12-3/TRBV12-4,CASIGTGGWPEAFF
TRBV9,CASSSPLAPYEQYF
TRBV10-2,CASSDWGYEQYF
TRBV9,CASSVARGPNYGYTF
TRBV9,CASSVYPSSGNTIYF
TRBV10-3,CAISEDRVVTEAFF
TRBV7-9,CASSYTSSDYEQYF
TRBV7-2,CASSQGNSGANVLTF
TRBV19,CASSTGHRGYTF
TRBV6-5,CASSYSWRGYGNTIYF
TRBV15,CATSTQGETQYF
TRBV5-1,CASSHPRGASTDTQYF